These 3 T cell receptor beta chains were all obtained from the same sample, sequenced in a study of cytomegalovirus exposure and HLA in healthy donors. PCR involved 60 Vbeta and 13 Jbeta primers. Sequenced by immunoSEQ multiplex PCR; TCRdb stores in-frame clones only, minus some. The sample includes under 250,000 clones, around 81% of them seen just once. Sequencing was carried out using PBMCs. The origin of the receptors is a woman in her forties or fifties in good health and CMV-seropositive.

This clone occurred a few times. The rearrangement links TRBV5-4 to TRBJ1-4; possible D gene TRBD1, 6 bases. V lost 4 bases to trimming and J lost 2 bases, with 12 bases between them. The CDR3 has 15 residues. CDR1 and CDR2 (germline): SGHNT, YYREEE (reference sequence). CDR3 in DNA: TGTGCCAGCAGCGCAAGGACAGACACTAATGAAAAACTGTTTTTT. Protein: CASSARTDTNEKLFF.

This clone was observed a handful of times. The chain joins TRBV5-5 to TRBJ1-1, with D tentatively TRBD1 (6 bases). This CDR3 is 16 amino acids long. Germline-derived CDR1 and CDR2 are SGHKS and YYEKEE (reference sequence). Trimming took off 4 bases at V and 5 bases at J, with 21 bases between the two ends. The DNA for the CDR3 is TGTGCCAGCAGCCCGTGGACAATAGGGGGAAGGACTGAAGCTTTCTTT. Its translation is CASSPWTIGGRTEAFF.

J is TRBJ1-5 and V is TRBV27, with no clear D. The CDR3 spans 14 residues. V lost 0 bases and J lost 4, with 7 bases in between. CDR1 is MNHEY, CDR2 SMNVEV, per germline (reference sequence). The CDR3: CASSLSPGNQPQHF. The CDR3, as DNA: TGTGCCAGCAGTTTATCGCCAGGTAATCAGCCCCAGCATTTT.